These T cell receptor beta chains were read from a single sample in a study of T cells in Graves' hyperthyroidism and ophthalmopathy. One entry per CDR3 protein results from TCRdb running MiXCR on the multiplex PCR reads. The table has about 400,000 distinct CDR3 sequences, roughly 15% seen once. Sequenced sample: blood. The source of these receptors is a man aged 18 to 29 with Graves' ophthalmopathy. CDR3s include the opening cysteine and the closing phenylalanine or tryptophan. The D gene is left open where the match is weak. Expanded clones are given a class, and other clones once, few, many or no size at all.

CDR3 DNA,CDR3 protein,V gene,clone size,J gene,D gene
TGTGCCAGCAGGGGCCGGGACAGCAACACCGGGGAGCTGTTTTTT,CASRGRDSNTGELFF,TRBV7-9,many,TRBJ2-2,TRBD1
TGTGCCAGCAGTGGGGGGACATATAATTCACCCCTCCACTTT,CASSGGTYNSPLHF,TRBV2,many,TRBJ1-6,.
TGTGCCAGCAGTCTCGACAGGGGAACGGGTGGCTACACCTTC,CASSLDRGTGGYTF,TRBV27,many,TRBJ1-2,TRBD1
TGCAGCGTTGCAGCGGGAGTAGATGGCAATGAGCAGTTCTTC,CSVAAGVDGNEQFF,TRBV29-1,.,TRBJ2-1,TRBD2
TGTGCCAGCAGTTTTGTGGGGGGGCTATACGAGCAGTACTTC,CASSFVGGLYEQYF,TRBV28,many,TRBJ2-7,.
TGTGCCAGCACCCTCGACCCTTCTGGGGCCAACGTCCTGACTTTC,CASTLDPSGANVLTF,TRBV7-2,many,TRBJ2-6,.
TGCGCCAGCAGCTCGCTCCGGACCGTTACAGATACGCAGTATTTT,CASSSLRTVTDTQYF,TRBV5-1,.,TRBJ2-3,.
TGTGCCAGCTCACCAGCACAGGGATTTGCTGGAAACACCATATATTTT,CASSPAQGFAGNTIYF,TRBV18,few,TRBJ1-3,.
TGTGCCAGCAGCCAAGGTGTCAAACGGGACTATGGCTACACCTTC,CASSQGVKRDYGYTF,TRBV3-1,many,TRBJ1-2,.
TGTACCAGCAGTTTTAATTCGCAGGCTTTCTTT,CTSSFNSQAFF,TRBV12-3/TRBV12-4,few,TRBJ1-1,.
TGTGCCAGCAGCCGGGACATTGGCACAGATACGCAGTATTTT,CASSRDIGTDTQYF,TRBV11-3,many,TRBJ2-3,.
TGTGCCAGCAGCTTAGGAAGTTATAGCTCCTACAATGAGCAGTTCTTC,CASSLGSYSSYNEQFF,TRBV11-2,many,TRBJ2-1,.
TGCAGTGCTAGAGGGACTAGCGGGGGTGCTTCCTACAATGAGCAGTTCTTC,CSARGTSGGASYNEQFF,TRBV20-1,many,TRBJ2-1,TRBD2
TGTGCCAGCAGTGCAGGATTCTCCTACGAGCAGTACTTC,CASSAGFSYEQYF,TRBV7-8,many,TRBJ2-7,.
TGTGCCAGCAGCTCCCCCCAAAAGCCAGGGCCCTACGAGCAGTACTTC,CASSSPQKPGPYEQYF,TRBV7-6,.,TRBJ2-7,.
TGTGCCAGCAGCAATATAGCGGGGCTGGGGGATACGCAGTATTTT,CASSNIAGLGDTQYF,TRBV5-6,few,TRBJ2-3,TRBD2
TGTGCCAGCAAGCAGAAAGGCAGGGGGTTCACAGATACGCAGTATTTT,CASKQKGRGFTDTQYF,TRBV6-1,.,TRBJ2-3,TRBD1
TGTGCCAGCAGCTTATCTGGGGGAGGGGCCTATGAGCAGTTCTTC,CASSLSGGGAYEQFF,TRBV7-2,many,TRBJ2-1,TRBD2
TGTGCCAGCAGCCCGGTGGAACCGCATTACGAGCAGTACTTC,CASSPVEPHYEQYF,TRBV7-8,many,TRBJ2-7,.
TGCGCCAGCAGTGAAGAGGACGCACGCACAGATACGCAGTATTTT,CASSEEDARTDTQYF,TRBV10-1,once,TRBJ2-3,.
TGCAGCGTTAACGATAGGGTGGGACCTGAAGCTTTCTTT,CSVNDRVGPEAFF,TRBV29-1,few,TRBJ1-1,.
TGTGCCAGCAGTTACTCGCCGGGAGGGGTAGAAGAGACCCAGTACTTC,CASSYSPGGVEETQYF,TRBV6-5,many,TRBJ2-5,TRBD2
TGCGCCAGCAGTGTGTTAGGGGGGACCGGGGAGCTGTTTTTT,CASSVLGGTGELFF,TRBV10-1,.,TRBJ2-2,.
TGTGCCAGCAGTTACTCCGGACAGGGCCATGAGCAGTTCTTC,CASSYSGQGHEQFF,TRBV6-5,many,TRBJ2-1,TRBD1
TGTGCCAGCAGCTTAACTTGGGACAGCACCACTAACTATGGCTACACCTTC,CASSLTWDSTTNYGYTF,TRBV7-8,.,TRBJ1-2,TRBD1
TGTGCCAGCAGCTTAGAGGGGCAGACCCGAGGGGTTAACTTC,CASSLEGQTRGVNF,TRBV11-3,.,TRBJ2-5,.
TGTGCCAGCAGCCCCACCAGCGGGGTAATCTACGAGCAGTACTTC,CASSPTSGVIYEQYF,TRBV11-2,many,TRBJ2-7,TRBD2
TGTGCCAGCAGCTTACCGGGACAGTCAGGCCCCTATGGCTACACCTTC,CASSLPGQSGPYGYTF,TRBV5-6,many,TRBJ1-2,TRBD1
TGTGCCAGCAGTCTTAGGGGGACTTTCCCCCCAGATACGCAGTATTTT,CASSLRGTFPPDTQYF,TRBV27,many,TRBJ2-3,.
TGTGCCAGCAGCTCCCCGGGGACTAGCGGGGGAACCGGGGAGCTGTTTTTT,CASSSPGTSGGTGELFF,TRBV11-2,.,TRBJ2-2,TRBD2
TGTGCCAGCAGTTTTTGGCTGGGGGGCAATCAGCCCCAGCATTTT,CASSFWLGGNQPQHF,TRBV28,once,TRBJ1-5,.
TGTGCCTGGAGTGTACCTATTGTGGGGGCCCAAGAGACCCAGTACTTC,CAWSVPIVGAQETQYF,TRBV30,many,TRBJ2-5,.
TGTGCCAGCAGCCCAAGACTAGCGGGTCTGGGTTACAATGAGCAGTTCTTC,CASSPRLAGLGYNEQFF,TRBV7-2,many,TRBJ2-1,TRBD2
TGTGCCAGCAGGGAACTTCGACAGGGTTGGTACGAGCAGTACTTC,CASRELRQGWYEQYF,TRBV6-1,many,TRBJ2-7,TRBD1
TGCGCCAGCAGCCAACGGACGGTGTATAGCAATCAGCCCCAGCATTTT,CASSQRTVYSNQPQHF,TRBV4-1,.,TRBJ1-5,.
TGTGCCAGCAGCTCTACTACAGGGCACAATCAGCCCCAGCATTTT,CASSSTTGHNQPQHF,TRBV6-1,many,TRBJ1-5,.
TGTGCCAGCAGCACCACCGCTGCAACTAATGAAAAACTGTTTTTT,CASSTTAATNEKLFF,TRBV9,few,TRBJ1-4,.